These 21 T cell receptor beta chains were sequenced from one sample in a study of blood T cell repertoires in COVID-19 (dated by TCRdb to the early 2020s). Library method: the immunoSEQ multiplex PCR assay. The source is immuneACCESS, and TCRdb retained only in-frame sequences with V and J called. Part of the clones is not carried over; for the studies checked, unresolved V genes explain less than half of this, and the remainder is unexplained. The sample data list 400,000 to 500,000 clones, and approximately 91% of these were observed just once. About 1.5% of the sample is taken by the ten largest. Sample: PBMCs or T cells enriched from blood (not recorded which). The origin of the receptors is a woman between 18 and 29 years old who had been exposed to COVID-19.

This clone appeared a single time. The J gene is TRBJ2-7, the V gene TRBV27, with D tentatively TRBD1 (6 bases). CDR1 is MNHEY, CDR2 SMNVEV, per germline (reference sequence). This CDR3 has 13 residues. The V end was cut by 2 bases, the J end by 3 bases, with 8 bases between. The CDR3 DNA reads as TGTGCCAGCAGTTTAGGACAGATCTACGAGCAGTACTTC. The encoded protein is CASSLGQIYEQYF.

This clone appeared once. This sequence joins TRBV19 and TRBJ1-5, with a possible D match to TRBD1 (6 bases). The V end was cut by 6 bases, the J end by 2 bases, with 11 bases between. The germline CDR1 and CDR2 sequences are LNHDA and SQIVND (reference sequence). The CDR3 runs 14 residues. This CDR3 is CASRSWTGNQPQHF. Here the CDR3 DNA reads TGTGCCAGTAGGTCCTGGACAGGCAATCAGCCCCAGCATTTT.

The chain has TRBV18 and TRBJ2-3; no clear D gene. Germline CDR1 and CDR2: KGHSH and LQKENI. The V end was cut by 5 bases, the J end by 5 bases, with 5 bases between. The CDR3 totals 11 residues. CDR3 residues: CASSTRDTQYF. The CDR3 coding sequence is TGTGCCAGCTCAACCAGAGATACGCAGTATTTT.

V gene TRBV10-2 combines with J gene TRBJ2-1; 9 nucleotides agree with TRBD2. J gave up 7 bases and V 6 bases, and 7 bases lay outside the gene matches. Germline values: CDR1 WSHSY, CDR2 SAAADI. CDR3 length equals 14 residues. CDR3 loop: CASRGSGRNNEQFF. The CDR3 nucleotides read TGCGCCAGCAGAGGTAGCGGGAGAAATAATGAGCAGTTCTTC.

This clone was found a few times. This chain joins TRBV10-3 and TRBJ2-1; D may be TRBD1 (6 bases). CDR1 and CDR2 (germline): ENHRY, SYGVKD. The V gene lost 10 bases and the J gene lost 5 bases, with 12 bases spanning the gap. The CDR3 contains 12 residues. Here the CDR3 DNA reads TGTGCCACCTCGACAGGAGACAATGAGCAGTTCTTC. This encodes CATSTGDNEQFF.

V and J are TRBV7-9 and TRBJ2-5, with a tentative D call TRBD2 (6 bases). The CDR3 is 13 amino acids. Trimming removed 5 bases at V and 2 bases at J, with 9 bases between. Germline V gene data show CDR1 as SEHNR and CDR2 as FQNEAQ (reference sequence). The CDR3 sequence is CASSPRGQETQYF. In DNA, the CDR3 is TGTGCCAGCAGCCCCCGGGGGCAAGAGACCCAGTACTTC.

This chain links TRBV7-9 with TRBJ2-1; 10 bases agree with TRBD1. The CDR3 contains 16 residues. V lost 2 bases to trimming and J lost 4 bases; unmatched junction nucleotides: 5. Germline CDR1 SEHNR, CDR2 FQNEAQ (reference sequence). This CDR3 reads CASSLFGTGEYNEQFF. CDR3 coding DNA: TGTGCCAGCAGCTTATTCGGGACAGGGGAATACAATGAGCAGTTCTTC.

The V gene is TRBV30, the J gene TRBJ1-1; D uncertain. Germline V CDR1 and CDR2: GTSNPN, SVGIG (reference sequence). V dropped 3 bases and J dropped 1 base, with 6 bases sitting between them. The CDR3 sequence is 12 residues long. CDR3 protein: CAWSGGNTEAFF. CDR3 sequence (DNA): TGTGCCTGGAGCGGCGGGAACACTGAAGCTTTCTTT.

This chain connects TRBV4-1 to TRBJ2-5, with TRBD1 identical over 11 bases. Germline V gene lookup returns CDR1 MGHRA and CDR2 YSYEKL. The CDR3 sequence is 15 residues long. Trimming removed 3 bases from V and 4 bases from J; junction bases left unmatched: 4. CDR3 bases: TGCGCCAGCAGCCAGGGGGGGACAGGGGGAGAGACCCAGTACTTC. This encodes CASSQGGTGGETQYF.

The chain is built from TRBV6-5 and TRBJ2-7; D is perhaps TRBD2 (6 bases). Trimming shortened V by 10 bases and J by 3 bases, and 22 bases separated the two germline ends. Looked up from germline, CDR1 is MNHEY and CDR2 is SVGAGI. This CDR3 region has 15 residues. The CDR3 spells CAIPGSQGGVYEQYF. The CDR3 nucleotides are TGTGCCATACCGGGGAGCCAAGGAGGGGTCTACGAGCAGTACTTC.

J is TRBJ2-1 and V is TRBV23-1; 9 bases map to TRBD2. TRBV23-1 is labeled an ORF, and its function is uncertain. The CDR3 length is 19 residues. V trimming: 0 bases; J trimming: 8 bases; junction bases outside the gene matches: 17. The CDR3 DNA reads TGCGCCAGCAGTCAATCGAAACCGCTAGCGGGATACCCTGGGGATGAGCAGTTCTTC. Residues: CASSQSKPLAGYPGDEQFF.

Only one count was recorded for this clone. This sequence joins TRBV6-1 and TRBJ2-3; TRBD1 matches 7 bases. This CDR3 has 15 residues. With V trimmed by 3 bases and J by 2 bases, 5 bases remained unmatched. Germline V lookup: CDR1 MNHNS, CDR2 SASEGT. This CDR3 reads CASSEGQLNTDTQYF. CDR3 DNA sequence: TGTGCCAGCAGTGAGGGACAGCTCAACACAGATACGCAGTATTTT.

This sequence joins TRBV2 and TRBJ2-5; TRBD2 matches at 10 bases. Germline V lookup: CDR1 SNHLY, CDR2 FYNNEI. V trimming: 4 bases; J trimming: 5 bases; junction bases outside the gene matches: 7. The CDR3 extends over 15 amino acids. CDR3 loop: CASSGGLANRETQYF. Here the CDR3 DNA reads TGTGCCAGCAGTGGGGGACTAGCGAATCGGGAGACCCAGTACTTC. Full variable domain (missing parts from reference TRBV2 and TRBJ2-5): EPEVTQTPSHQVTQMGQEVILRCVPISNHLYFYWYRQILGQKVEFLVSFYNNEISEKSEIFDDQFSVERPDGSNFTLKIRSTKLEDSAMYFCASSGGLANRETQYFGPGTRLLVL.

This chain links TRBV5-5 with TRBJ2-1; D might be TRBD1 (6 bases). Germline assignment: CDR1 SGHKS and CDR2 YYEKEE (reference sequence). Trimming removed 1 base at V and 0 bases at J, with 8 bases between. This CDR3 region has 15 residues. CDR3 amino acids: CASSLYRDSYNEQFF. The CDR3 DNA follows: TGTGCCAGCAGCTTGTACAGGGACTCCTACAATGAGCAGTTCTTC.

CDR3 in DNA: TGTGCCAGCAGCCAAGAAACGTCCTGGAGGAACACTGAAGCTTTCTTT. This codes for CASSQETSWRNTEAFF. The V and J genes are TRBV14 and TRBJ1-1; D gene uncertain. The CDR3 contains 16 residues. Trimming removed 0 bases at V and 1 base at J, with 12 bases between. CDR1 and CDR2 (germline): SGHDN, FVKESK.

This clone came up once. The chain employs TRBV4-3 and TRBJ2-5; the match to TRBD1 covers 8 bases. CDR3 size: 16 residues. V lost 0 bases to trimming and J lost 5 bases; unmatched junction nucleotides: 8. Germline V gives CDR1 LGHNA, CDR2 YSLEER. The CDR3 coding sequence is TGCGCCAGCAGCCAAGATCGGCAGACAGGGGTGGAGACCCAGTACTTC. This encodes CASSQDRQTGVETQYF.

This sequence joins TRBV25-1 and TRBJ1-4, with D perhaps TRBD1 (5 bases). Germline lookup yields CDR1 MGHDK and CDR2 SYGVNS. The CDR3 is 14 amino acids. Trimming cost V 3 bases and J 8 bases, with 13 bases left between them. CDR3 nucleotide sequence: TGTGCCAGCAGTGAGGGGGGGGATCTGGAAAAACTGTTTTTT. Its translation: CASSEGGDLEKLFF.

The V gene is TRBV7-2, the J gene TRBJ2-5; 11 bases are a match to TRBD1. The CDR3 is 15 residues long. The V gene's germline CDR1 is SGHTA and CDR2 FQGNSA. CDR3 region: CATPLPGQGEETQYF. The DNA for the CDR3 is TGTGCTACCCCCCTGCCGGGACAGGGGGAGGAGACCCAGTACTTC.

The rearrangement joins TRBV6-5 to TRBJ1-2; 7 nucleotides align to TRBD1. The CDR3 totals 13 residues. Germline V lookup: CDR1 MNHEY, CDR2 SVGAGI. V lost 0 bases to trimming and J lost 13 bases; unmatched junction nucleotides: 8. The DNA for the CDR3 is TGTGCCAGCAGTTACTCATCAGGCAGGGGGTCCACCTTC. The encoded protein is CASSYSSGRGSTF.

The rearrangement links TRBV9 to TRBJ2-5, with 14 bases aligning to TRBD2. CDR1 is SGDLS, CDR2 YYNGEE, per germline. The CDR3 runs 17 residues. Unmatched junction bases numbered 8, after V lost 3 bases and J lost 4 bases. This CDR3 is CASSASPTSGGVETQYF. The CDR3 bases are TGTGCCAGCAGCGCGTCCCCGACTAGCGGGGGGGTAGAGACCCAGTACTTC.

The chain recombines TRBV6-5 with TRBJ1-5, with D possibly TRBD1 on 6 matching bases. Trimming stripped 7 bases from V and 5 bases from J, with 12 bases between. Per the germline V gene, CDR1 is MNHEY and CDR2 is SVGAGI. The CDR3 covers 13 residues. DNA for the CDR3: TGTGCCAGCAAGGCGGGGGGCTATCAGCCCCAGCATTTT. This translates into CASKAGGYQPQHF.